The present T cell receptor (beta chain) was sequenced within a study of blood T cell repertoires in COVID-19. Study-wide background: Samples of COVID-19 (acute and convalescent) were obtained from the United States, Italy and Spain.

This CDR3 is 14 amino acids long. Germline loops: CDR1 KGHSH, CDR2 LQKENI. After removal of 3 bases from V and 6 bases from J, the junction contained 4 bases not matched to a gene. The table came from immunoSEQ multiplex PCR; TCRdb's copy has only in-frame clones and leaves some out. The repertoire holds some 250,000 clones, with around 84% as singletons. This receptor was obtained from a woman in her sixties with COVID-19, enrolled during active disease. Source material: peripheral blood. The V gene is TRBV18, the J gene TRBJ1-4, with 7 bases that match TRBD1. The CDR3 region is CASSPAGQDEKLFF. The CDR3 region has the DNA TGTGCCAGCTCACCGGCAGGACAGGATGAAAAACTGTTTTTT.